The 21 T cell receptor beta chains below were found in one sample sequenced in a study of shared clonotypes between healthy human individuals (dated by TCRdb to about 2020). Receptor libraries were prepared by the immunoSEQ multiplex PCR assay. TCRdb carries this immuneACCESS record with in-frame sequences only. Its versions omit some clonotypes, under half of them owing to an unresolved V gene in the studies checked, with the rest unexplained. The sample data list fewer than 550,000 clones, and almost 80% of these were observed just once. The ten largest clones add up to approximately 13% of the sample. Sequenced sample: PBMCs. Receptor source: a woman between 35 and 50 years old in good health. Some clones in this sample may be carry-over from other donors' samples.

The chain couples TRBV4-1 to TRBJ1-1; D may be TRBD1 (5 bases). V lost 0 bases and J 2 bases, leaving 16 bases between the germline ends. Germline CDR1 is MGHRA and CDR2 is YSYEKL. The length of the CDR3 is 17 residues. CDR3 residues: CASSQDSPTGFNTEAFF. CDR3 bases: TGCGCCAGCAGCCAAGATAGTCCCACAGGCTTTAACACTGAAGCTTTCTTT.

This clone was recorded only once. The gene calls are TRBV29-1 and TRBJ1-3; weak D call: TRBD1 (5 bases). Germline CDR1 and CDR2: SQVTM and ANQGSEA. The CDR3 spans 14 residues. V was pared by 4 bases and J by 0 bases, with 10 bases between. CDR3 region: CSVAGTISGNTIYF. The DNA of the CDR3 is TGCAGCGTTGCCGGGACGATCTCTGGAAACACCATATATTTT.

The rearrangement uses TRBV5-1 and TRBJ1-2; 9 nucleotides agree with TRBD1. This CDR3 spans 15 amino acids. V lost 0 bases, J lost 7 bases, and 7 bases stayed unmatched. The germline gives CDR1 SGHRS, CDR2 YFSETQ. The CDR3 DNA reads TGCGCCAGCAGCTTGGAGGACAGGGGATGGGGTGGCTACACCTTC. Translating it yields CASSLEDRGWGGYTF.

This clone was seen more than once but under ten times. CDR3 in amino acids: CASSPNLAGIDTGELFF. DNA of the CDR3: TGTGCCAGCAGCCCAAACCTAGCGGGAATCGACACCGGGGAGCTGTTTTTT. This chain joins TRBV9 and TRBJ2-2; TRBD2 matches 9 bases. Per the germline V gene, CDR1 is SGDLS and CDR2 is YYNGEE. This CDR3 is built from 17 residues. V shed 4 bases, J shed 3 bases, and the junction held 10 bases outside the gene matches.

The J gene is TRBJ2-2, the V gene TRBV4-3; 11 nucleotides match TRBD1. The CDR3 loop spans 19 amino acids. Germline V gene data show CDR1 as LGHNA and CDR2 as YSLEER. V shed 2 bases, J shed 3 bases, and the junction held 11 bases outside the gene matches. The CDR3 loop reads CASSQRSGTGGKYTGELFF. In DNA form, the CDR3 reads TGCGCCAGCAGCCAAAGATCGGGGACAGGGGGGAAGTACACCGGGGAGCTGTTTTTT.

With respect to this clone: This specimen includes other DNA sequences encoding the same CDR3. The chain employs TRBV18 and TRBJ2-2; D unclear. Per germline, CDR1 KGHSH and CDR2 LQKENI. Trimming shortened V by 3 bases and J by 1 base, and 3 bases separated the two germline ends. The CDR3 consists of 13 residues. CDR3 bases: TGTGCCAGCTCACCGCGGAACACCGGGGAGCTGTTTTTT. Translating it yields CASSPRNTGELFF.

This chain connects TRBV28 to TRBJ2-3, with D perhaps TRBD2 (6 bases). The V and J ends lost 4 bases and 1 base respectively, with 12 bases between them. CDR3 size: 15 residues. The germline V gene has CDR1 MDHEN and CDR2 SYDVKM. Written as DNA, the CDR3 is TGTGCCAGCAGTTCCCCCGGGACTCGCACAGATACGCAGTATTTT. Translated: CASSSPGTRTDTQYF.

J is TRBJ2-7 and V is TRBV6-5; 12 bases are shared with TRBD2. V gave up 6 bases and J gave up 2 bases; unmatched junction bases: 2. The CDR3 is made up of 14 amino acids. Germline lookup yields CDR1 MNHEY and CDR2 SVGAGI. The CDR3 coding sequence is TGTGCCAGCAGGTGGACTAGCGGGACCTACGAGCAGTACTTC. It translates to CASRWTSGTYEQYF.

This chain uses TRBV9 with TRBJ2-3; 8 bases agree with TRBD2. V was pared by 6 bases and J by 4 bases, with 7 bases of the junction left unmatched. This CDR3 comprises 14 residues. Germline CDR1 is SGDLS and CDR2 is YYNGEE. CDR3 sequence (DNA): TGTGCCAGCAACCCGAGCGGGAGCCCAGATACGCAGTATTTT. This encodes CASNPSGSPDTQYF.

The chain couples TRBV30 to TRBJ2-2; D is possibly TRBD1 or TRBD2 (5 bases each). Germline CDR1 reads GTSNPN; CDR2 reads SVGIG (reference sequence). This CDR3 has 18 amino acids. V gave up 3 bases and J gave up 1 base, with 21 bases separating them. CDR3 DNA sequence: TGTGCCTGGAGCGGGGCGCGGCGAGGTCTGTTGAACACCGGGGAGCTGTTTTTT. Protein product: CAWSGARRGLLNTGELFF.

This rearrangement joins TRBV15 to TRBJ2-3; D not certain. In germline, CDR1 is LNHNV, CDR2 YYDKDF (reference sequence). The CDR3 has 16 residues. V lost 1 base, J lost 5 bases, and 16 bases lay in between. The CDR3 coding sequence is TGTGCCACCAGCAGAGTCTTGGTAGGGTTTGGAGATACGCAGTATTTT. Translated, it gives CATSRVLVGFGDTQYF.

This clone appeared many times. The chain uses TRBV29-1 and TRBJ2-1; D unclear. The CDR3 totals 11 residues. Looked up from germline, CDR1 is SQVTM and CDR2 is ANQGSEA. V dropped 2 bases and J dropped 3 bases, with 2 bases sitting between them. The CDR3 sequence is CSVENYNEQFF. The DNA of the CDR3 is TGCAGCGTTGAAAACTACAATGAGCAGTTCTTC.

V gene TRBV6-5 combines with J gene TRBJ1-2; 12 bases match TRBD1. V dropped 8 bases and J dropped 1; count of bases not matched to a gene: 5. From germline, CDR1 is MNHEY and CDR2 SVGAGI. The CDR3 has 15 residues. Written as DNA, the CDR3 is TGTGCCAGCGGGACAGGGGGCCTCGTTAACTATGGCTACACCTTC. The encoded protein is CASGTGGLVNYGYTF.

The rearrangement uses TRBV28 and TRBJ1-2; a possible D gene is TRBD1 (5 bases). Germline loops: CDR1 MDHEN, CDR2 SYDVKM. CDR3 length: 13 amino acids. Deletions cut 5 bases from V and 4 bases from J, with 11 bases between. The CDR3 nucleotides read TGTGCCAGCAGTCCCCCGGGGGTCTATGGCTACACCTTC. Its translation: CASSPPGVYGYTF.

CDR3 sequence: CATSRGRGVDTDTQYF. CDR3 DNA sequence: TGTGCCACCAGCAGAGGTCGTGGTGTCGACACAGATACGCAGTATTTT. This rearrangement joins TRBV15 to TRBJ2-3; D gene ambiguous. CDR1 is LNHNV and CDR2 is YYDKDF in the germline V gene (reference sequence). The CDR3 covers 16 residues. V was cut by 1 base and J by 2 bases, with 13 bases left in between.

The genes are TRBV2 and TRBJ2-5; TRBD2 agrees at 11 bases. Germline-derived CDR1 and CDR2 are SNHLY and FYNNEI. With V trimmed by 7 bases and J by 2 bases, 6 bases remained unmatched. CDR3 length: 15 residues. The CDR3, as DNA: TGTGCCAGCACAGAAATAGCGGGAGGGCAAGAGACCCAGTACTTC. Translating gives CASTEIAGGQETQYF.

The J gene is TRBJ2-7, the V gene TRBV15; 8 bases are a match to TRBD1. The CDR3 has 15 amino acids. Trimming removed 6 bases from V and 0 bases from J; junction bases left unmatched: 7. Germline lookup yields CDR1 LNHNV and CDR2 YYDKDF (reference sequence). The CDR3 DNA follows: TGTGCCACCAGTATCCGGACAGGGAGCTCCTACGAGCAGTACTTC. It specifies CATSIRTGSSYEQYF.

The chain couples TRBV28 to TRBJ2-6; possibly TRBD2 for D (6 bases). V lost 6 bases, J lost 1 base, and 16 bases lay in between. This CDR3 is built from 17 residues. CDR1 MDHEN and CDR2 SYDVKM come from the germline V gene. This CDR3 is CASRTRDFQSGANVLTF. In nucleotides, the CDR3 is TGTGCCAGCAGGACTAGGGACTTCCAATCTGGGGCCAACGTCCTGACTTTC.

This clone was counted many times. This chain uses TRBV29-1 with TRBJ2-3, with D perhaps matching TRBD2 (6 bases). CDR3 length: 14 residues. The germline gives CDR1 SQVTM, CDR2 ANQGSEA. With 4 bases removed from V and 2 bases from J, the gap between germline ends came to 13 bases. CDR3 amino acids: CSVGAGTATDTQYF. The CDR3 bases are TGCAGCGTTGGAGCGGGTACAGCCACAGATACGCAGTATTTT.

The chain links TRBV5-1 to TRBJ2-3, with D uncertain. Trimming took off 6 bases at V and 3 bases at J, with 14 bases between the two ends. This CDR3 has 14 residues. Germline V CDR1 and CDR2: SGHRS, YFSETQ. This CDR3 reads CASTPSADTDTQYF. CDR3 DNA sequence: TGCGCCAGCACCCCCTCGGCTGATACAGATACGCAGTATTTT.

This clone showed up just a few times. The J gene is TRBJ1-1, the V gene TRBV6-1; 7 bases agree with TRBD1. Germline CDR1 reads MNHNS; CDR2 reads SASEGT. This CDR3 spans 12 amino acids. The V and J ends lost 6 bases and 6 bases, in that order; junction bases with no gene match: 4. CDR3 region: CASSGDRPEAFF. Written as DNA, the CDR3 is TGTGCCAGCAGCGGGGACAGACCTGAAGCTTTCTTT.